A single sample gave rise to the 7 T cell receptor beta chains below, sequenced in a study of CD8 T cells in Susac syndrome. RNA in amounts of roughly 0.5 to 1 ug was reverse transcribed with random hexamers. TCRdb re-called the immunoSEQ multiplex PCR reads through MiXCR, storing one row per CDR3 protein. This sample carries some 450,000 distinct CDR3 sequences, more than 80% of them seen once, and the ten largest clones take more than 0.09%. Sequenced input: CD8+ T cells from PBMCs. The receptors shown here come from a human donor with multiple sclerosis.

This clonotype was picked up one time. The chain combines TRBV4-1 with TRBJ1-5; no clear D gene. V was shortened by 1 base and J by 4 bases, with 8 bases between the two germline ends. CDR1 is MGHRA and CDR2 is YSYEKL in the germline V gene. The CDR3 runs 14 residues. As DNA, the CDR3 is TGCGCCAGCAGCCAAGTAACACGAAATCAGCCCCAGCATTTT. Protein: CASSQVTRNQPQHF.

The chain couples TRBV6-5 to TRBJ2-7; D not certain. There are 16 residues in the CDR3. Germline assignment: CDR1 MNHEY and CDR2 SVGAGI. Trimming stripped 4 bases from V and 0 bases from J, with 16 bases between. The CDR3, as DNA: TGTGCCAGCAGTTTAGTTAATGCAGCCAACTCCTACGAGCAGTACTTC. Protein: CASSLVNAANSYEQYF.

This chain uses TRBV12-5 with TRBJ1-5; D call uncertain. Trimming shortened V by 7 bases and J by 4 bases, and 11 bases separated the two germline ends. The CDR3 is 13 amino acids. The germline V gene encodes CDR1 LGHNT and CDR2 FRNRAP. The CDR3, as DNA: TGTGCTAGTGAGTTGGAGGCGAATCAGCCCCAGCATTTT. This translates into CASELEANQPQHF.

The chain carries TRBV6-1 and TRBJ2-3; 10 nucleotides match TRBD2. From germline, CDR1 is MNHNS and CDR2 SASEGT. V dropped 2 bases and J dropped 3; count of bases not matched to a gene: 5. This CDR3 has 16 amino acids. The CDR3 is CASSESSSGGTDTQYF. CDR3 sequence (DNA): TGTGCCAGCAGTGAATCTTCTAGCGGGGGAACAGATACGCAGTATTTT.

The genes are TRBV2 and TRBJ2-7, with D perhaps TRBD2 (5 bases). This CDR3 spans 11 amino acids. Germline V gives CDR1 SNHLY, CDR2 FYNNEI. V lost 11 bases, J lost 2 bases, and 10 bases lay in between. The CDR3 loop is CAVSGTYEQYF. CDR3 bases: TGTGCCGTCTCGGGAACCTACGAGCAGTACTTC.

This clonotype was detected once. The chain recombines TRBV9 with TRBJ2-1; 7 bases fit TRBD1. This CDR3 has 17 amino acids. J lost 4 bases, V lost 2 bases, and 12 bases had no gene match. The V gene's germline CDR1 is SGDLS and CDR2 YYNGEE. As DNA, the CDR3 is TGTGCCAGCAGCGTCCTGATGGTCAGGACAGGTTACAATGAGCAGTTCTTC. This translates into CASSVLMVRTGYNEQFF.

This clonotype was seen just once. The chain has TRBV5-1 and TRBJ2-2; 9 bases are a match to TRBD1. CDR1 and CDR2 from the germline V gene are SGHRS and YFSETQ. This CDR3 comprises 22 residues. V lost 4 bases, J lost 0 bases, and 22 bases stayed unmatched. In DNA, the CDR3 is TGCGCCAGCAGCCCACTTTTTCCGGGGACAGGGAATTCTTTATCGAACACCGGGGAGCTGTTTTTT. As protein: CASSPLFPGTGNSLSNTGELFF.